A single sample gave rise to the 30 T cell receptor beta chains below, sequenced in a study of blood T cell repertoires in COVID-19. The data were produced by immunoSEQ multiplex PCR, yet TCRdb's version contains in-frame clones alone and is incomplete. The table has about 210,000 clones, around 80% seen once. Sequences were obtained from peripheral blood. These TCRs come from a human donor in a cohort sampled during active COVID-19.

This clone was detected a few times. The CDR3 nucleotides are TGTGCCAGCAGAACGGGAGGGGGGGGCCAAGAGACCCAGTACTTC. Residues: CASRTGGGGQETQYF. V usage is TRBV6-6 and J usage is TRBJ2-5, with 8 bases lining up with TRBD2. The trim removed 6 bases at V and 1 base at J, leaving 7 bases unmatched. Germline CDR1 reads MNHNY; CDR2 reads SVGAGI (reference sequence). The CDR3 totals 15 residues.

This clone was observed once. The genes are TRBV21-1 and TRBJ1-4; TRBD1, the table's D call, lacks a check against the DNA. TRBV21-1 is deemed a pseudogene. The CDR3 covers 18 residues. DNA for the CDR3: TGTGCCAGCAGCAAAGAGGACAGGGTACTTGCAACTAATGAAAAACTGTTTTTT. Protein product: CASSKEDRVLATNEKLFF.

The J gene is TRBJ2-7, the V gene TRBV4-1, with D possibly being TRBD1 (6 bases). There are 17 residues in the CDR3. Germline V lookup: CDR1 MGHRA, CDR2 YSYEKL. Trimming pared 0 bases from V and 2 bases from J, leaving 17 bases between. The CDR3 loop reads CASSQDQSGHRTYEQYF. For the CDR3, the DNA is TGCGCCAGCAGCCAAGATCAATCGGGACACAGAACCTACGAGCAGTACTTC.

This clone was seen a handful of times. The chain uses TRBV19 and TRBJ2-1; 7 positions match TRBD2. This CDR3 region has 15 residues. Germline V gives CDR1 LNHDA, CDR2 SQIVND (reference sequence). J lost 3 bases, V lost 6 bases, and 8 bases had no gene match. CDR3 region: CASRDWGGGYNEQFF. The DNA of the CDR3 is TGTGCCAGTAGAGATTGGGGGGGTGGCTACAATGAGCAGTTCTTC.

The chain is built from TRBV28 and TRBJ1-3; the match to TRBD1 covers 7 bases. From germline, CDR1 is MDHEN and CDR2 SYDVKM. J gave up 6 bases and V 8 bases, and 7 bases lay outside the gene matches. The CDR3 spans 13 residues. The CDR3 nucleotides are TGTGCCAGCGCGGGGACAGAGAAAAACACCATATATTTT. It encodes CASAGTEKNTIYF.

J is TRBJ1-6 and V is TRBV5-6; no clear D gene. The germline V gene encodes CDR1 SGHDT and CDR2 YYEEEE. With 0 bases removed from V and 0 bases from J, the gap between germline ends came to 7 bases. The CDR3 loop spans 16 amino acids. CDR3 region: CASSLESFSYNSPLHF. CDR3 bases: TGTGCCAGCAGCTTGGAGAGTTTCTCCTATAATTCACCCCTCCACTTT.

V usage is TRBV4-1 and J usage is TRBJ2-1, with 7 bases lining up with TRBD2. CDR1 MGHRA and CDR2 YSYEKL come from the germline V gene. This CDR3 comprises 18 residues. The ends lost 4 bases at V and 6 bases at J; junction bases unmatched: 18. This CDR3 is CASSLRRFMGEGPNEQFF. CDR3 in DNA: TGCGCCAGCAGCCTCCGTCGCTTTATGGGGGAGGGACCCAATGAGCAGTTCTTC.

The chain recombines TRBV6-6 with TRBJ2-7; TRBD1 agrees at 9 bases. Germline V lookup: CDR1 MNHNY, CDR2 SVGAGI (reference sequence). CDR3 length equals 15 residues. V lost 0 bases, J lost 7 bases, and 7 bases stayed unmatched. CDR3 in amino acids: CASSYSGQGIGEQYF. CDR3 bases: TGTGCCAGCAGTTACTCTGGACAGGGGATAGGTGAGCAGTACTTC.

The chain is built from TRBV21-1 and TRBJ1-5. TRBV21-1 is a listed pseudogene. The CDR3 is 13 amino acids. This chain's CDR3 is CATWTDSGQPQHF. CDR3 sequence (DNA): TGTGCTACCTGGACGGACTCGGGGCAGCCCCAGCATTTT.

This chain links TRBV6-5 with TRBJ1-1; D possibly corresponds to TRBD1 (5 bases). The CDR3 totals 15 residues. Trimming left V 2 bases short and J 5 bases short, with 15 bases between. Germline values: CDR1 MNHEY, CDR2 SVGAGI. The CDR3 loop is CASSYGGRGGTEAFF. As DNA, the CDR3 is TGTGCCAGCAGTTACGGTGGGAGGGGCGGAACTGAAGCTTTCTTT.

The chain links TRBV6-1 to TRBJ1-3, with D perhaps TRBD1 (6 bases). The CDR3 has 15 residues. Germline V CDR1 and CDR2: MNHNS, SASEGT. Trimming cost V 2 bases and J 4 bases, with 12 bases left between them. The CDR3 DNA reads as TGTGCCAGCAGTGAATCTCAGGGGACGGGAAACACCATATATTTT. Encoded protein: CASSESQGTGNTIYF.

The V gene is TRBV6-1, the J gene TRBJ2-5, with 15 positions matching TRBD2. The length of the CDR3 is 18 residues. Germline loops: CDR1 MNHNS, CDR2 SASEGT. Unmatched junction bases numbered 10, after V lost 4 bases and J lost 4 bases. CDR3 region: CASSAPRTSGRGRETQYF. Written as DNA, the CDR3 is TGTGCCAGCAGTGCCCCGAGGACTAGCGGGAGGGGGCGAGAGACCCAGTACTTC.

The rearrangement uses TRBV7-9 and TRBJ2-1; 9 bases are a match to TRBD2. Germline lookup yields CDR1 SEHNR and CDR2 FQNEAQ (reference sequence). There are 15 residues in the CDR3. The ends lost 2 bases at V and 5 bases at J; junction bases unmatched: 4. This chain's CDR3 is CASSLQGLAHNEQFF. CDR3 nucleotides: TGTGCCAGCAGCTTACAGGGACTAGCCCACAATGAGCAGTTCTTC.

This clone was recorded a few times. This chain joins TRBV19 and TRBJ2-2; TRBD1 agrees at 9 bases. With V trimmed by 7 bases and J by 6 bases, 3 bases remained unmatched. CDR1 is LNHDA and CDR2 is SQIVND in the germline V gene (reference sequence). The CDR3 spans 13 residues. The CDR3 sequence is CASKGQGSGELFF. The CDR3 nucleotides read TGTGCCAGTAAGGGACAGGGCTCCGGGGAGCTGTTTTTT.

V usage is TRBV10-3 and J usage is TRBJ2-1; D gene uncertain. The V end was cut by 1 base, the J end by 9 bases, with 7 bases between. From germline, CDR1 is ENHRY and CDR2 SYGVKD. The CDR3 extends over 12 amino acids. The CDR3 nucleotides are TGTGCCATCAGTGAGTTTACTGGTGAGCAGTTCTTC. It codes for CAISEFTGEQFF.

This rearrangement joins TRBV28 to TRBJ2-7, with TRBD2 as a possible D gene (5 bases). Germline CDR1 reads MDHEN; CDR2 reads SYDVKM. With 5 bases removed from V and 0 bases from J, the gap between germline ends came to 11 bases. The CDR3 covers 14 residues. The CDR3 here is CASSLWRTSYEQYF. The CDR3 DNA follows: TGTGCCAGCAGTCTGTGGAGGACCTCCTACGAGCAGTACTTC. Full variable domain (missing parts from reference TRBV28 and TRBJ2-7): DVKVTQSSRYLVKRTGEKVFLECVQDMDHENMFWYRQDPGLGLRLIYFSYDVKMKEKGDIPEGYSVSREKKERFSLILESASTNQTSMYLCASSLWRTSYEQYFGPGTRLTVT.

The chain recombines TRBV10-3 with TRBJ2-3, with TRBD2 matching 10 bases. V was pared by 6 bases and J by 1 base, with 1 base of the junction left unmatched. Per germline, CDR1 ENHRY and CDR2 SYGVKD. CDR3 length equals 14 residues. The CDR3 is CAISGLAGTDTQYF. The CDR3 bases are TGTGCCATCAGCGGACTAGCGGGCACAGATACGCAGTATTTT.

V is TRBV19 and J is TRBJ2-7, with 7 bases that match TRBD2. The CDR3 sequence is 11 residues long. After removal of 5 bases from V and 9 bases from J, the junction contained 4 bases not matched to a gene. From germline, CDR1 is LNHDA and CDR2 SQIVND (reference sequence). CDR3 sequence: CASSGAGPQYF. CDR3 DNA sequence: TGTGCCAGTAGTGGAGCGGGGCCGCAGTACTTC.

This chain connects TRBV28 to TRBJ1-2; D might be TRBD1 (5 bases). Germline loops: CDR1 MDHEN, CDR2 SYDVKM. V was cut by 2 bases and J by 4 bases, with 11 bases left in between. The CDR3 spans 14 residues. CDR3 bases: TGTGCCAGCAGTTTAAAGGGGCTGATCTATGGCTACACCTTC. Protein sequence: CASSLKGLIYGYTF.

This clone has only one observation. The CDR3 nucleotides are TGTGCCAGCAGCTACTCCGGGACAGGGGAGGGCTACACCTTC. Translation: CASSYSGTGEGYTF. This rearrangement joins TRBV9 to TRBJ1-2, with TRBD1 identical over 10 bases. The CDR3 spans 14 residues. Germline CDR1 SGDLS, CDR2 YYNGEE. The ends lost 4 bases at V and 8 bases at J; junction bases unmatched: 8.

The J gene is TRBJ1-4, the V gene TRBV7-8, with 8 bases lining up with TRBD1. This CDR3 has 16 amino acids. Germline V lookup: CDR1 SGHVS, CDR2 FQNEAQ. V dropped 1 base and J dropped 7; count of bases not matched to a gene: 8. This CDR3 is CASSLEQGGAVEKLFF. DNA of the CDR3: TGTGCCAGCAGCTTAGAACAGGGGGGCGCAGTTGAAAAACTGTTTTTT.

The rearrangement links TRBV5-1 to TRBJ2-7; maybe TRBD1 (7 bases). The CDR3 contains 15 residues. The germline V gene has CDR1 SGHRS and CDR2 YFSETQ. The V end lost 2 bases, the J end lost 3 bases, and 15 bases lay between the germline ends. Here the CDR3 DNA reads TGCGCCAGCAGCTTTGGAGGGGGACAGAGCTACGAGCAGTACTTC. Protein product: CASSFGGGQSYEQYF. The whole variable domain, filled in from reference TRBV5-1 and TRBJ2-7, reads KAGVTQTPRYLIKTRGQQVTLSCSPISGHRSVSWYQQTPGQGLQFLFEYFSETQRNKGNFPGRFSGRQFSNSRSEMNVSTLELGDSALYLCASSFGGGQSYEQYFGPGTRLTVT.

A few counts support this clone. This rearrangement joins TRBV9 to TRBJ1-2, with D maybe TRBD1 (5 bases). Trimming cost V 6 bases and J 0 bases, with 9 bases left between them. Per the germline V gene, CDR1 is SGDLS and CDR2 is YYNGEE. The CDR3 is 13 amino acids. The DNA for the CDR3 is TGTGCCAGCAACCGGGGGACTAACTATGGCTACACCTTC. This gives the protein CASNRGTNYGYTF.

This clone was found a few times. The CDR3: CASSPGTGLGNTIYF. The CDR3 DNA reads TGTGCCAGCAGCCCGGGGACTGGCCTAGGAAACACCATATATTTT. The chain employs TRBV7-2 and TRBJ1-3; a weak D match, TRBD1 (5 bases). V shed 5 bases and J shed 4 bases, with 15 bases lying between them. CDR1 SGHTA and CDR2 FQGNSA come from the germline V gene. The CDR3 is 15 amino acids.

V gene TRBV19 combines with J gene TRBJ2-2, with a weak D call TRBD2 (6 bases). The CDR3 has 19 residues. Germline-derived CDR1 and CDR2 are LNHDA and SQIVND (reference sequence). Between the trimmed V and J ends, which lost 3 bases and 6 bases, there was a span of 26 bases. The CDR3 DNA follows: TGTGCCAGTAGTATCCGCCGGTTAGATGGAGGGAGGTTCGCCGGGGAGCTGTTTTTT. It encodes CASSIRRLDGGRFAGELFF.

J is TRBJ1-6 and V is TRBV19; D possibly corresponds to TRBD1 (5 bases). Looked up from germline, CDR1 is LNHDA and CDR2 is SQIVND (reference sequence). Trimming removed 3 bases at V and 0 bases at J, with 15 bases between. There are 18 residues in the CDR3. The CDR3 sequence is CASSIKGLLSSYNSPLHF. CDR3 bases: TGTGCCAGTAGTATCAAGGGGCTGCTAAGCTCCTATAATTCACCCCTCCACTTT.

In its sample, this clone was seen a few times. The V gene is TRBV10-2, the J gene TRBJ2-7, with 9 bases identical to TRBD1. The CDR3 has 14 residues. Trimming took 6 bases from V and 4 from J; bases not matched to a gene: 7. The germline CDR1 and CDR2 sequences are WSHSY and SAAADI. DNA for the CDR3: TGCGCCAGCAGGGGGGGACAGGGCGAATACGAGCAGTACTTC. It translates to CASRGGQGEYEQYF.

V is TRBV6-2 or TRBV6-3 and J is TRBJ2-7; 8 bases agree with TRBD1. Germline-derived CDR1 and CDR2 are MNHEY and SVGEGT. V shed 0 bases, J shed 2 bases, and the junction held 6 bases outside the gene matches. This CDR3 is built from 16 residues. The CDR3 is CASSYSRTGFTYEQYF. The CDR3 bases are TGTGCCAGCAGTTACTCCCGGACAGGGTTTACCTACGAGCAGTACTTC.

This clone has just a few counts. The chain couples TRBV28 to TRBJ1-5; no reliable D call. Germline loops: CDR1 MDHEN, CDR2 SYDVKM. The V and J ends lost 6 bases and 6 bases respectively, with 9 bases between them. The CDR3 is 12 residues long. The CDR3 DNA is TGTGCCAGCAGGACGGCGGGTCAGCCCCAGCATTTT. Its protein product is CASRTAGQPQHF.

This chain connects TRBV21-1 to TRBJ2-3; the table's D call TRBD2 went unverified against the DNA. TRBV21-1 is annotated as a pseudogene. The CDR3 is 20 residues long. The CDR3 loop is CASSFREASGRVLGTDTQYF. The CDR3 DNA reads TGTGCCAGCAGCTTCAGAGAGGCTAGCGGGAGGGTCTTGGGGACAGATACGCAGTATTTT.